This T cell receptor (beta chain) is drawn from a study of identical twins. Regarding the study as a whole: Conclusions rested on cross-sectional statistics rather than following the same donors. Some out-of-frame alpha sequences were shared by twins, and these showed excess low generation probability.

Per germline, CDR1 DFQATT and CDR2 SNEGSKA (reference sequence). V was clipped by 5 bases and J by 6 bases, with 25 bases between them. The CDR3 sequence is 16 residues long. Details on this clonotype: Its antigen is not known.

MiXCR was run by TCRdb on the 5' RACE reads, yielding one entry per CDR3 protein. In the table there are a few hundred thousand distinct CDR3 sequences, approximately 17% of which are singletons. Healthy Caucasians were all of the donors. This sequence joins TRBV20-1 and TRBJ1-1; possibly TRBD1 for D (6 bases). The specimen was naive T cells sorted from blood. The TCR sequence derives from a man in his forties or fifties in good health. The CDR3 DNA sequence: TGCAGTGCTGGCACAGGGCAGGGCGGGCTGGTCCCTGAAGCTTTCTTT. This translates into CSAGTGQGGLVPEAFF.